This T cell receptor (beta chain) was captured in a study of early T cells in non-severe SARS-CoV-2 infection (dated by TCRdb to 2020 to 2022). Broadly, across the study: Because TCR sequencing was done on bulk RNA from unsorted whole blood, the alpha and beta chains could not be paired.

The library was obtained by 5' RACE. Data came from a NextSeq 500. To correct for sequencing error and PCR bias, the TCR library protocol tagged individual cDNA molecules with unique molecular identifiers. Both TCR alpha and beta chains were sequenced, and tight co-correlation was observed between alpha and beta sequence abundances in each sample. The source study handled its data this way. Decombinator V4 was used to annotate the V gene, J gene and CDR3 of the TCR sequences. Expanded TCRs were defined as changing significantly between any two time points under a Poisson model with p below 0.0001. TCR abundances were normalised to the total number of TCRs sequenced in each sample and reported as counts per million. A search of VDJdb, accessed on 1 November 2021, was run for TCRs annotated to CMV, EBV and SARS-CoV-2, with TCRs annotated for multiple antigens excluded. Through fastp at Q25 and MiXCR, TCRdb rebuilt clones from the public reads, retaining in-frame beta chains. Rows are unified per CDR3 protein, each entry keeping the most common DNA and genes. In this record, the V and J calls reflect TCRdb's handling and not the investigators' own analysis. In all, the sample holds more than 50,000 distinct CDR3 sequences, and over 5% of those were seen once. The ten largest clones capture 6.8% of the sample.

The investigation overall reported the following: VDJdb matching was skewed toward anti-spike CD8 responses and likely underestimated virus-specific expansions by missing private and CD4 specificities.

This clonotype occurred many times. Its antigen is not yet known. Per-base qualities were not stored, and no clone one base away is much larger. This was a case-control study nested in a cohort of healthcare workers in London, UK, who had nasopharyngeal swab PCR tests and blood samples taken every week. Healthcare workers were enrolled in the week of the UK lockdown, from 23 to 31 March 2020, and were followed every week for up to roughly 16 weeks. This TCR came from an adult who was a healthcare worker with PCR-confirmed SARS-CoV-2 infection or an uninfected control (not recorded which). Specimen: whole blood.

The CDR3 in this case is CASSYSFTAPNEQFF. The sequenced DNA: TGTGCCAGCAGTTACTCCTTTACAGCACCGAATGAGCAGTTCTTC. Recombination linked TRBV6-5 to TRBJ2-1; there is no confident call for the D gene. The germline V gene gives CDR1 as MNHEY and CDR2 as SVGAGI. V drops 0 bases and J drops 7 bases, leaving 13 bases in between. From its cysteine to its phenylalanine, the CDR3 spans 15 amino acids. Only the CDR3 part of the read is kept: 45 bases, read in frame from the first base.